This passage covers 3 T cell receptor beta chains from one sample sequenced in a study of shared clonotypes between healthy human individuals. Measured with immunoSEQ multiplex PCR; TCRdb has only the in-frame clones, and not every one. The sample includes hundreds of thousands of clones, about three quarters of them seen just once. The source material was memory CD4+ T cells sorted from blood. Noted subset: CD45RA-negative fraction. The receptor source for this set is a woman in her 30s in good health.

This clone turned up a few times. The chain is built from TRBV7-2 and TRBJ2-3; 9 bases are shared with TRBD2. The CDR3 totals 16 residues. Germline V gene sequence: CDR1 SGHTA, CDR2 FQGNSA. Trimming cost V 3 bases and J 2 bases; bases outside gene matches: 6. This chain's CDR3 is CASSLGSGSLTDTQYF. CDR3 DNA sequence: TGTGCCAGCAGCTTGGGTAGCGGGAGCCTCACAGATACGCAGTATTTT.

In this sample, this clone turned up once. The chain joins TRBV19 to TRBJ2-1, with a weak D call TRBD2 (6 bases). Per the germline V gene, CDR1 is LNHDA and CDR2 is SQIVND (reference sequence). Trimming took off 10 bases at V and 1 base at J, with 20 bases between the two ends. The CDR3 has 16 amino acids. This CDR3 is CATGTGLLLSYNEQFF. The CDR3 bases are TGTGCCACCGGGACTGGACTTCTTTTATCCTACAATGAGCAGTTCTTC.

This clone was seen a few times. The chain joins TRBV6-1 to TRBJ2-3; no reliable D call. CDR1 and CDR2 from the germline V gene are MNHNS and SASEGT. The CDR3 has 13 amino acids. Trimming took 8 bases from V and 0 from J, leaving 9 bases between them. CDR3 loop: CASRGPSTDTQYF. The DNA for the CDR3 is TGTGCCAGCCGTGGACCTAGCACAGATACGCAGTATTTT.